One sample yielded the 3 T cell receptor beta chains listed below, sequenced in a study of T cell changes during pregnancy in multiple sclerosis. Only in-frame clones appear in the TCRdb table, and some are missing; sequencing was by immunoSEQ multiplex PCR. The sample has under 45,000 clones, about 88% seen once. Sample: CD8+ T cells from peripheral blood mononuclear cells, taken in the first trimester of pregnancy. These receptors were obtained from a female donor with multiple sclerosis, enrolled in a pregnancy study.

V gene TRBV27 combines with J gene TRBJ2-7; 7 bases align to TRBD1. The CDR3 runs 14 residues. The germline V gene has CDR1 MNHEY and CDR2 SMNVEV (reference sequence). Trimming took 2 bases from V and 7 from J; bases not matched to a gene: 8. The CDR3 nucleotides read TGTGCCAGCAGTTTAAACAGGGGAACTGGGGAGCAGTACTTC. This translates into CASSLNRGTGEQYF.

The genes are TRBV19 and TRBJ1-1, with 7 nucleotides matching TRBD1. The V and J ends lost 7 bases and 5 bases, in that order; junction bases with no gene match: 7. The CDR3 contains 13 residues. Germline assignment: CDR1 LNHDA and CDR2 SQIVND (reference sequence). The DNA of the CDR3 is TGTGCCAGTAACCAGGGGGGTGGAACTGAAGCTTTCTTT. This codes for CASNQGGGTEAFF. Complete variable domain (other parts from reference TRBV19 and TRBJ1-1): DGGITQSPKYLFRKEGQNVTLSCEQNLNHDAMYWYRQDPGQGLRLIYYSQIVNDFQKGDIAEGYSVSREKKESFPLTVTSAQKNPTAFYLCASNQGGGTEAFFGQGTRLTVV.

The CDR3 sequence: CASSMRTMNTEAFF. The CDR3 nucleotides are TGTGCCAGCAGTATGAGGACTATGAACACTGAAGCTTTCTTT. The chain has TRBV14 and TRBJ1-1, with D hard to call. The CDR3 covers 14 residues. Looked up from germline, CDR1 is SGHDN and CDR2 is FVKESK. V lost 6 bases and J 0 bases, leaving 11 bases between the germline ends.